Listed here are 29 T cell receptor beta chains from one sample, sequenced in a study of neurological immune-mediated disorders. TCRdb recomputed calls from the 5' RACE reads with MiXCR, one row per CDR3 protein. The sample lists about 90,000 distinct CDR3 sequences, about 13% occurring once. The time point was: longitudinal time-point 2. The sequenced material came from PBMCs. The receptor source for this set is a female donor with HTLV-1-associated myelopathy (HAM/TSP).

A word on this clonotype: This may arise from a read error, as a much more abundant clone is one base away. This chain uses TRBV9 with TRBJ2-1; unclear D gene. Germline values: CDR1 SGDLS, CDR2 YYNGEE. The germline V and J ends were trimmed by 0 bases and 0 bases, with 10 bases remaining between them. CDR3 length: 16 residues. CDR3: CASSVEGVPSYNEQFF. The DNA for the CDR3 is TGTGCCAGCAGCGTAGAAGGTGTCCCCTCCTACAATGAGCAGTTCTTC.

This clonotype was counted at least ten times. As DNA, the CDR3 is TGCAGCGTTCGTAGACAGGGCGCCTACGAGCAGTACTTC. It encodes CSVRRQGAYEQYF. This sequence joins TRBV29-1 and TRBJ2-7; 7 bases line up with TRBD1. The CDR3 length is 13 residues. Unmatched junction bases numbered 6, after V lost 5 bases and J lost 2 bases. CDR1 is SQVTM and CDR2 is ANQGSEA in the germline V gene.

The chain couples TRBV28 to TRBJ2-3; 13 bases agree with TRBD2. J was trimmed by 6 bases and V by 5 bases; bases with no gene match: 5. Germline V lookup: CDR1 MDHEN, CDR2 SYDVKM. The CDR3 is made up of 15 amino acids. CDR3 sequence reads: CASSQTSGGKDTQYF. DNA for the CDR3: TGTGCCAGCAGTCAGACTAGCGGGGGGAAGGATACGCAGTATTTT. Based on the CDR3 plus reference TRBV28 and TRBJ2-3, the full variable domain is DVKVTQSSRYLVKRTGEKVFLECVQDMDHENMFWYRQDPGLGLRLIYFSYDVKMKEKGDIPEGYSVSREKKERFSLILESASTNQTSMYLCASSQTSGGKDTQYFGPGTRLTVL.

The chain has TRBV5-1 and TRBJ1-3; D might be TRBD1 (6 bases). In germline, CDR1 is SGHRS, CDR2 YFSETQ. The germline V and J ends were trimmed by 4 bases and 0 bases, with 14 bases remaining between them. CDR3 length equals 16 residues. CDR3 sequence reads: CASSPGQRNSGNTIYF. The CDR3 nucleotides are TGCGCCAGCAGCCCTGGACAGCGCAACTCTGGAAACACCATATATTTT.

This clonotype was recorded at least ten times. The V call is TRBV11-2, the J call TRBJ2-7; D gene ambiguous. The germline V gene has CDR1 SGHAT and CDR2 FQNNGV. CDR3 size: 17 residues. Trimming pared 1 base from V and 0 bases from J, leaving 16 bases between. The DNA of the CDR3 is TGTGCCAGCAGCTTAGGTGGGCCGACGGTGAGCTCCTACGAGCAGTACTTC. Amino acids: CASSLGGPTVSSYEQYF.

Only one count was recorded for this clonotype. The chain couples TRBV19 to TRBJ2-7; the D gene is possibly TRBD2 (5 bases). CDR3 size: 15 residues. Germline V CDR1 and CDR2: LNHDA, SQIVND (reference sequence). V was pared by 7 bases and J by 5 bases, with 21 bases between. CDR3 sequence reads: CASTPHGALRDEQYF. CDR3 in DNA: TGTGCCAGTACCCCTCACGGCGCTTTGAGGGACGAGCAGTACTTC.

This clonotype was detected many times. The chain uses TRBV5-1 and TRBJ2-3; 10 bases agree with TRBD1. Germline V gives CDR1 SGHRS, CDR2 YFSETQ. The J segment lost 0 bases and the V segment lost 6 bases, leaving 10 bases of the junction unmatched. The CDR3 has 17 residues. As DNA, the CDR3 is TGCGCCAGCAAATTAAGACAGGGGGCTGGTAGCACAGATACGCAGTATTTT. This sequence encodes CASKLRQGAGSTDTQYF.

About this clonotype itself: A much bigger clone sits one base away, suggesting this may be a read error. The chain employs TRBV7-2 and TRBJ2-2, with a tentative D call TRBD2 (5 bases). The CDR3 sequence is 14 residues long. CDR1 is SGHTA, CDR2 FQGNSA, per germline. CDR3 coding DNA: TGTGCCAGCAGCTTATACTGGGGATCCGGGGAGATGTTTTTT. Its translation: CASSLYWGSGEMFF.

There are many counts of this clonotype. CDR3 residues: CASSSTGTGRNTIYF. The DNA of the CDR3 is TGCGCCAGCAGCAGCACCGGGACAGGGAGAAACACCATATATTTT. The chain recombines TRBV5-1 with TRBJ1-3; TRBD1 matches at 9 bases. The J segment lost 5 bases and the V segment lost 4 bases, leaving 7 bases of the junction unmatched. The germline CDR1 and CDR2 sequences are SGHRS and YFSETQ. CDR3 length: 15 residues.

As to this clonotype: This could be a read error, since a much larger clone is one nucleotide away. The chain carries TRBV6-6 and TRBJ2-2; D remains unclear. The V end was cut by 3 bases, the J end by 0 bases, with 8 bases between. This CDR3 region has 15 residues. Germline CDR1 and CDR2: MNHNY and SVGAGI (reference sequence). The CDR3 DNA is TGTGCCAGCAGTTATCTGAGTCCGAACACCGGGGAGCTGTTTTTT. Protein product: CASSYLSPNTGELFF.

As concerns this clonotype: This may come from a read error, since a much larger clone is one base off. The chain recombines TRBV5-1 with TRBJ1-2; no clear D. V lost 0 bases, J lost 8 bases, and 17 bases lay in between. This CDR3 has 15 residues. Germline assignment: CDR1 SGHRS and CDR2 YFSETQ. The CDR3 loop is CASSLAAGNEYGYTF. The CDR3 DNA sequence: TGCGCCAGCAGCTTGGCGGCGGGAAATGAATACGGCTACACCTTC.

This clonotype was detected many times. This CDR3 is CASSLESMGHPFEQYF. The CDR3 DNA follows: TGCGCCAGCAGCTTGGAAAGCATGGGACACCCTTTTGAGCAGTACTTC. This sequence joins TRBV5-1 and TRBJ2-7; D is perhaps TRBD1 (6 bases). This CDR3 is built from 16 residues. Trimming took off 0 bases at V and 7 bases at J, with 20 bases between the two ends. Germline lookup yields CDR1 SGHRS and CDR2 YFSETQ.

This clonotype was seen many times. The chain links TRBV6-1 to TRBJ2-1; TRBD2 matches at 7 bases. The V gene end was trimmed by 7 bases and the J gene end by 4 bases; junction bases not matched to a gene: 16. Germline V lookup: CDR1 MNHNS, CDR2 SASEGT. The CDR3 covers 17 residues. Here the CDR3 DNA reads TGTGCCAGCACCAACCTGGGGACTACCACTCGATACAATGAGCAGTTCTTC. It specifies CASTNLGTTTRYNEQFF.

This clonotype has a handful of counts. V is TRBV9 and J is TRBJ1-1, with 8 bases lining up with TRBD1. The CDR3 contains 14 residues. CDR1 is SGDLS and CDR2 is YYNGEE in the germline V gene. V shed 3 bases and J 4 bases; nucleotides not matched to a gene: 5. CDR3 protein: CASSARQGSTEAFF. As DNA, the CDR3 is TGTGCCAGCAGCGCCCGACAGGGGAGCACTGAAGCTTTCTTT.

This clonotype was detected ten times or more. This chain connects TRBV6-5 to TRBJ1-1; D call uncertain. CDR3 length: 14 amino acids. Trimming removed 0 bases from V and 1 base from J, with 6 bases in between. Germline V gene lookup returns CDR1 MNHEY and CDR2 SVGAGI. The CDR3 DNA reads as TGTGCCAGCAGTTACTCGGCAGGGAACACTGAAGCTTTCTTT. Amino acid sequence: CASSYSAGNTEAFF.

This clonotype was detected ten times or more. The chain carries TRBV9 and TRBJ2-7; 9 bases map to TRBD2. J was trimmed by 5 bases and V by 1 base; bases with no gene match: 1. CDR1 and CDR2 (germline): SGDLS, YYNGEE. The CDR3 length is 13 residues. The CDR3 DNA sequence: TGTGCCAGCAGCGTACTAGCGGGACACGAGCAGTACTTC. This codes for CASSVLAGHEQYF.

This clonotype has a count of ten or more. The chain links TRBV12-3 or TRBV12-4 to TRBJ2-2; D gene uncertain. The CDR3 totals 16 residues. V was pared by 3 bases and J by 2 bases, with 13 bases between. CDR3 sequence: CASSFGVLDNTGELFF. Here the CDR3 DNA reads TGTGCCAGCAGTTTTGGGGTGTTGGATAACACCGGGGAGCTGTTTTTT.

This clonotype was observed once. A single base separates this from a much larger clone, so it may be a read error. The genes are TRBV12-3 or TRBV12-4 and TRBJ2-3; unclear D gene. This CDR3 region has 15 residues. Trimming left V 4 bases short and J 0 bases short, with 11 bases between. CDR3 in amino acids: CASSSVGWSTDTQYF. The CDR3 nucleotides read TGTGCCAGCAGTTCAGTAGGTTGGAGCACAGATACGCAGTATTTT.

This clonotype was recorded a few times. This chain joins TRBV10-3 and TRBJ1-1; D possibly corresponds to TRBD1 (5 bases). Per germline, CDR1 ENHRY and CDR2 SYGVKD. The V and J ends lost 2 bases and 6 bases respectively, with 7 bases between them. The CDR3 sequence is 12 residues long. CDR3 in DNA: TGTGCCATCAGTGAGGGGGCTGCTGAAGCTTTCTTT. As protein: CAISEGAAEAFF.

This clonotype was found many times. The rearrangement uses TRBV10-3 and TRBJ1-3; D gene uncertain. The germline CDR1 and CDR2 sequences are ENHRY and SYGVKD. V gave up 6 bases and J gave up 0 bases, with 12 bases separating them. This CDR3 contains 15 residues. Written as DNA, the CDR3 is TGTGCCATCAGCCCGGACGGCTACTCTGGAAACACCATATATTTT. This codes for CAISPDGYSGNTIYF.

This clonotype showed up many times. The gene calls are TRBV5-1 and TRBJ2-3; D may be TRBD2 (6 bases). Trimming removed 10 bases at V and 4 bases at J, with 19 bases between. This CDR3 has 14 amino acids. CDR1 and CDR2 from the germline V gene are SGHRS and YFSETQ. The DNA of the CDR3 is TGCGCCTCCCGTCGGGGGTATCAGGCAGATACGCAGTATTTT. This gives the protein CASRRGYQADTQYF. Full variable domain (missing parts from reference TRBV5-1 and TRBJ2-3): KAGVTQTPRYLIKTRGQQVTLSCSPISGHRSVSWYQQTPGQGLQFLFEYFSETQRNKGNFPGRFSGRQFSNSRSEMNVSTLELGDSALYLCASRRGYQADTQYFGPGTRLTVL.

Ten or more counts support this clonotype. The chain recombines TRBV5-1 with TRBJ2-7, with 11 bases matching TRBD1. CDR3 length equals 14 residues. Germline CDR1 SGHRS, CDR2 YFSETQ. V lost 4 bases and J lost 8; bases outside the gene matches: 8. The CDR3 region has the DNA TGCGCCAGCAGCCCCGGGACAGGGGGTAAGCAGCAGTACTTC. It is translated as CASSPGTGGKQQYF. Full variable domain (rest looked up from reference TRBV5-1 and TRBJ2-7): KAGVTQTPRYLIKTRGQQVTLSCSPISGHRSVSWYQQTPGQGLQFLFEYFSETQRNKGNFPGRFSGRQFSNSRSEMNVSTLELGDSALYLCASSPGTGGKQQYFGPGTRLTVT.

Ten or more counts support this clonotype. The V call is TRBV4-1, the J call TRBJ2-2; 8 nucleotides agree with TRBD1. V was pared by 2 bases and J by 4 bases, with 3 bases of the junction left unmatched. Germline CDR1 MGHRA, CDR2 YSYEKL. The CDR3 loop spans 15 amino acids. CDR3 nucleotide sequence: TGCGCCAGCAGCCAAACCGACAGGGGCACCGGGGAGCTGTTTTTT. Protein sequence: CASSQTDRGTGELFF.

This clonotype occurred many times. This chain uses TRBV7-2 with TRBJ2-5; D gene uncertain. CDR3 size: 15 residues. Germline loops: CDR1 SGHTA, CDR2 FQGNSA. Trimming removed 5 bases from V and 3 bases from J, with 16 bases in between. CDR3 loop: CASSLRHNPEETQYF. The DNA for the CDR3 is TGTGCCAGCAGCCTCCGGCACAATCCGGAAGAGACCCAGTACTTC.

This clonotype was recorded many times. V gene TRBV5-1 combines with J gene TRBJ2-1; D remains unclear. Trimming removed 2 bases from V and 7 bases from J, with 7 bases in between. The CDR3 length is 12 residues. Germline CDR1 SGHRS, CDR2 YFSETQ. Written as DNA, the CDR3 is TGCGCCAGCAGCTTCACTTTTAATGAGCAGTTCTTC. Residues: CASSFTFNEQFF.

This clonotype appeared many times. The gene calls are TRBV7-8 and TRBJ1-1; 8 bases fit TRBD1. Trimming cost V 5 bases and J 4 bases; bases outside gene matches: 15. The CDR3 length is 17 residues. From germline, CDR1 is SGHVS and CDR2 FQNEAQ. Here the CDR3 reads CASSPERTGSMPTEAFF. Here the CDR3 DNA reads TGTGCCAGCAGCCCGGAAAGGACAGGGTCTATGCCCACTGAAGCTTTCTTT.

This clonotype was seen ten or more times. This chain joins TRBV7-9 and TRBJ2-7; tentative D call: TRBD1 (6 bases). CDR1 is SEHNR and CDR2 is FQNEAQ in the germline V gene (reference sequence). V gave up 5 bases and J gave up 0 bases, with 17 bases separating them. There are 16 residues in the CDR3. The CDR3 sequence: CASSGMTGQLSYEQYF. The CDR3 coding sequence is TGTGCCAGCAGCGGAATGACAGGCCAACTCTCCTACGAGCAGTACTTC.

This clonotype was observed many times. The V gene is TRBV5-4, the J gene TRBJ2-5, with 9 bases identical to TRBD1. This CDR3 comprises 16 residues. Germline V gene sequence: CDR1 SGHNT, CDR2 YYREEE (reference sequence). The trim removed 4 bases at V and 0 bases at J, leaving 7 bases unmatched. In DNA, the CDR3 is TGTGCCAGCAGCACAGGACAGGGGCCGTACCAAGAGACCCAGTACTTC. As protein: CASSTGQGPYQETQYF.

This clonotype was seen ten or more times. The chain carries TRBV10-3 and TRBJ2-1; no reliable D call. The V and J ends lost 3 bases and 7 bases respectively, with 7 bases between them. Germline V CDR1 and CDR2: ENHRY, SYGVKD. CDR3 length: 12 residues. Here the CDR3 reads CAISEDGNEQFF. As DNA, the CDR3 is TGTGCCATCAGTGAAGACGGAAATGAGCAGTTCTTC.